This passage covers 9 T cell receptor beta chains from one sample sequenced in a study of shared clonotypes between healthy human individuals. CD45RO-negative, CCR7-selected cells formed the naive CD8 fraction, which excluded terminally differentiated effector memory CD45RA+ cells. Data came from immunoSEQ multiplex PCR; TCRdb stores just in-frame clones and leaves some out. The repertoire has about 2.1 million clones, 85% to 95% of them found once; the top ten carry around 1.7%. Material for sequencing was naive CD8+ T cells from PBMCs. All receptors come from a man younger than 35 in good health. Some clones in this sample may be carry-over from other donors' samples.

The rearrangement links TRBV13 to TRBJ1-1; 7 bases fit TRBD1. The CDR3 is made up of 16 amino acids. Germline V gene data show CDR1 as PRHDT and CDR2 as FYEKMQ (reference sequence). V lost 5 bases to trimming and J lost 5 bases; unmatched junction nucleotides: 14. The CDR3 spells CASSEGGSGGVTEAFF. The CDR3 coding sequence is TGTGCCAGCAGCGAAGGGGGGTCAGGGGGTGTTACTGAAGCTTTCTTT.

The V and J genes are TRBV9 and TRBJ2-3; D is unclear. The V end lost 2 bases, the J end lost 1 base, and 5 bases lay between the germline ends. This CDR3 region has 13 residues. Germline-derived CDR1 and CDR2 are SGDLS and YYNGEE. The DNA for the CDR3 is TGTGCCAGCAGCGTTGAGCGCACAGATACGCAGTATTTT. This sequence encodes CASSVERTDTQYF.

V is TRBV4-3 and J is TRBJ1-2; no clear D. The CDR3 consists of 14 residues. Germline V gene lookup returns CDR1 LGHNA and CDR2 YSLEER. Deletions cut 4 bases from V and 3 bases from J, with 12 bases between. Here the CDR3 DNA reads TGCGCCAGCAGCCCATTTCGGACGGACTATGGCTACACCTTC. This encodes CASSPFRTDYGYTF.

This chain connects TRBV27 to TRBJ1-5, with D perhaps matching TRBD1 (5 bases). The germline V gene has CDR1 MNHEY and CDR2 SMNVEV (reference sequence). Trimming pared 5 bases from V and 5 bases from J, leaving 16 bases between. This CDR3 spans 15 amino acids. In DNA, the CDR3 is TGTGCCAGCAGTACCACCTGGGGCCCGGATCAGCCCCAGCATTTT. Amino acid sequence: CASSTTWGPDQPQHF.

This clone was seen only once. The CDR3: CASSLLGGGNTEAFF. Here the CDR3 DNA reads TGTGCCAGCAGCTTACTGGGTGGGGGGAACACTGAAGCTTTCTTT. The gene calls are TRBV7-2 and TRBJ1-1, with D possibly being TRBD1 (5 bases). CDR1 SGHTA and CDR2 FQGNSA come from the germline V gene. The CDR3 has 15 amino acids. The germline V and J ends were trimmed by 2 bases and 1 base, with 11 bases remaining between them.

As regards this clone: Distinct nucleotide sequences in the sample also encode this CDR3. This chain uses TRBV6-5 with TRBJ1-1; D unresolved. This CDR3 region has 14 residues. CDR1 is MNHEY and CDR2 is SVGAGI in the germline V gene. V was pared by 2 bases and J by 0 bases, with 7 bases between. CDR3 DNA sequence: TGTGCCAGCAGTTACAGGGAATTGAACACTGAAGCTTTCTTT. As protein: CASSYRELNTEAFF.

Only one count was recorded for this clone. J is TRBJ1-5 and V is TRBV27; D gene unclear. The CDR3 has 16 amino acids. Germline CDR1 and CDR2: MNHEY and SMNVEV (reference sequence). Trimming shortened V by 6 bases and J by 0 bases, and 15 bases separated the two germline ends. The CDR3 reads CASSPLRASSNQPQHF. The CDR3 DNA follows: TGTGCCAGCAGCCCTCTTCGTGCGTCTAGCAATCAGCCCCAGCATTTT.

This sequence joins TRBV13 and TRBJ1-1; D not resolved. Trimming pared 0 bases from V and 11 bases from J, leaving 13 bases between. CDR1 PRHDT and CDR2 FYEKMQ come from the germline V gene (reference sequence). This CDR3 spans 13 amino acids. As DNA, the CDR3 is TGTGCCAGCAGCTTAGGCCTAACCAGGAGCGCTTTCTTT. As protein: CASSLGLTRSAFF.

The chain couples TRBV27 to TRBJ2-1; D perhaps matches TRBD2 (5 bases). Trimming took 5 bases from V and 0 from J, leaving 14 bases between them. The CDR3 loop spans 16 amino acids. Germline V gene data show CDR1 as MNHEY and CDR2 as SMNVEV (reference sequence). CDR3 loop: CASSPSAASSYNEQFF. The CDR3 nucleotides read TGTGCCAGCAGTCCTTCAGCGGCTAGCTCCTACAATGAGCAGTTCTTC.